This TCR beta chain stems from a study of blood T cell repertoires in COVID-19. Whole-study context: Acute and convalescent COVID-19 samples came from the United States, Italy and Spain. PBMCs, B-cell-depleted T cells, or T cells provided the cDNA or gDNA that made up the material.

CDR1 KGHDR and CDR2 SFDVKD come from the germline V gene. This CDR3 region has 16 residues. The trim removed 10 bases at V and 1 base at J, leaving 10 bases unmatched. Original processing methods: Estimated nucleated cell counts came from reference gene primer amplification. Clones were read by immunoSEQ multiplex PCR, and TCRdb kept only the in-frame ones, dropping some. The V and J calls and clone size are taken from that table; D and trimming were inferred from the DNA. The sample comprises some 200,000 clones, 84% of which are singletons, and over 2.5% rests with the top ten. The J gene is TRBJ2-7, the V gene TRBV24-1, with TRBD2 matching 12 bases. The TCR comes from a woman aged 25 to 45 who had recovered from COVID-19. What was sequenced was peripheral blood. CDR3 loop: CATGARGLAGSYEQYF. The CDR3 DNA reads TGTGCCACAGGGGCTAGGGGACTAGCGGGTTCCTACGAGCAGTACTTC.